The next 16 T cell receptor beta chains were all read from a single sample in a study of cytomegalovirus exposure and HLA in healthy donors. With 60 Vbeta and 13 Jbeta primers, the PCR was carried out. Sequencing used immunoSEQ multiplex PCR; TCRdb keeps in-frame clones, though not all of them. The sample includes 100,000 to 150,000 clones, 83% of them seen just once. The material sequenced was PBMCs. The receptors come from a woman aged 40 to 55 in good health and CMV-seropositive.

The chain carries TRBV28 and TRBJ1-3; D unclear. The CDR3 runs to 13 residues. The V gene's germline CDR1 is MDHEN and CDR2 SYDVKM. CDR3 DNA sequence: TGTGCGGGGAAGGACTTCTCTGGAAACACCATATATTTT. Translating it yields CAGKDFSGNTIYF.

The rearrangement uses TRBV7-2 and TRBJ1-1; D ambiguous. V lost 5 bases and J lost 2, with 15 bases in between. Germline CDR1 reads SGHTA; CDR2 reads FQGNSA. The CDR3 is 15 residues long. The CDR3 here is CASSPWRGSNTEAFF. The CDR3 DNA reads as TGTGCCAGCAGCCCGTGGCGAGGGTCCAACACTGAAGCTTTCTTT.

J is TRBJ1-1 and V is TRBV5-1; 8 nucleotides agree with TRBD1. The CDR3 loop spans 14 amino acids. V lost 2 bases, J lost 2 bases, and 2 bases stayed unmatched. The germline gives CDR1 SGHRS, CDR2 YFSETQ. CDR3 sequence (DNA): TGCGCCAGCAGCTTAGACAGGGGAAACACTGAAGCTTTCTTT. Protein product: CASSLDRGNTEAFF.

The V gene is TRBV4-1, the J gene TRBJ1-2; possible D gene TRBD1, 6 bases. This CDR3 spans 16 amino acids. CDR1 and CDR2 from the germline V gene are MGHRA and YSYEKL. V lost 1 base and J 4 bases, leaving 16 bases between the germline ends. The CDR3 DNA sequence: TGCGCCAGCAGCCAAGGGGGGACATCTCCTCGCTATGGCTACACCTTC. It is translated as CASSQGGTSPRYGYTF.

The CDR3 region has the DNA TGTGCCAGCAGCGTAGGGGCACCTAGCACAGATACGCAGTATTTT. Translating it yields CASSVGAPSTDTQYF. V and J are TRBV9 and TRBJ2-3; D not resolved. Germline values: CDR1 SGDLS, CDR2 YYNGEE. V gave up 0 bases and J gave up 0 bases, with 8 bases separating them. This CDR3 is 15 amino acids long.

The J gene is TRBJ2-1, the V gene TRBV2; 10 nucleotides line up with TRBD2. V gave up 4 bases and J gave up 7 bases; unmatched junction bases: 10. CDR1 and CDR2 from the germline V gene are SNHLY and FYNNEI. The CDR3 is 16 residues long. The CDR3 coding sequence is TGTGCCAGCAGTGGGACTAGCGGTCACGCGGCGAATGAGCAGTTCTTC. Protein sequence: CASSGTSGHAANEQFF.

The chain combines TRBV2 with TRBJ2-7, with D perhaps TRBD1 (5 bases). The length of the CDR3 is 12 residues. From germline, CDR1 is SNHLY and CDR2 FYNNEI. Trimming shortened V by 7 bases and J by 2 bases, and 9 bases separated the two germline ends. The DNA for the CDR3 is TGTGCCAGCACTGTGACAGCCTACGAGCAGTACTTC. The encoded protein is CASTVTAYEQYF.

The chain links TRBV4-1 to TRBJ2-3; D is perhaps TRBD1 (5 bases). The germline CDR1 and CDR2 sequences are MGHRA and YSYEKL. The CDR3 contains 16 residues. V was shortened by 1 base and J by 2 bases, with 13 bases between the two germline ends. CDR3 in amino acids: CASSQAVGQHTDTQYF. The CDR3 nucleotides are TGCGCCAGCAGCCAAGCAGTAGGACAACACACAGATACGCAGTATTTT.

The chain has TRBV7-9 and TRBJ1-1; perhaps TRBD1 as D (5 bases). Germline V gene sequence: CDR1 SEHNR, CDR2 FQNEAQ (reference sequence). The CDR3 is 14 residues long. V lost 6 bases and J 1 base, leaving 12 bases between the germline ends. This CDR3 is CASRGLNGNTEAFF. CDR3 nucleotide sequence: TGTGCCAGCAGGGGACTCAATGGGAACACTGAAGCTTTCTTT.

The chain combines TRBV6-4 with TRBJ2-3; TRBD1 aligns across 8 bases. V shed 8 bases, J shed 3 bases, and the junction held 7 bases outside the gene matches. From germline, CDR1 is MRHNA and CDR2 SNTAGT. The CDR3 length is 14 residues. The CDR3, as DNA: TGTGCCAGCTCCAGGGGGCGACCTACAGATACGCAGTATTTT. Translation gives CASSRGRPTDTQYF.

A few counts support this clone. The chain has TRBV29-1 and TRBJ2-7, with 11 positions matching TRBD2. Germline values: CDR1 SQVTM, CDR2 ANQGSEA. The V gene end was trimmed by 5 bases and the J gene end by 2 bases; junction bases not matched to a gene: 11. The CDR3 length is 16 residues. This CDR3 is CSVHLQGLAAPYEQYF. Written as DNA, the CDR3 is TGCAGCGTTCACCTACAGGGACTAGCGGCACCCTACGAGCAGTACTTC.

V gene TRBV5-1 combines with J gene TRBJ1-2; no firm D call. The V end lost 0 bases, the J end lost 8 bases, and 20 bases lay between the germline ends. Looked up from germline, CDR1 is SGHRS and CDR2 is YFSETQ. This CDR3 contains 16 residues. This CDR3 is CASSLVGQRITGGYTF. CDR3 DNA: TGCGCCAGCAGCTTGGTAGGCCAAAGAATAACGGGGGGCTACACCTTC. The full variable domain, with the rest looked up from reference TRBV5-1 and TRBJ1-2, is KAGVTQTPRYLIKTRGQQVTLSCSPISGHRSVSWYQQTPGQGLQFLFEYFSETQRNKGNFPGRFSGRQFSNSRSEMNVSTLELGDSALYLCASSLVGQRITGGYTFGSGTRLTVV.

The chain recombines TRBV30 with TRBJ2-1; 9 bases are shared with TRBD2. J lost 8 bases, V lost 1 base, and 3 bases had no gene match. The CDR3 runs to 13 residues. The germline gives CDR1 GTSNPN, CDR2 SVGIG (reference sequence). The CDR3 reads CAWSGVAGDEQFF. Written as DNA, the CDR3 is TGTGCCTGGAGTGGAGTAGCGGGAGATGAGCAGTTCTTC.

The chain uses TRBV9 and TRBJ1-3; 11 nucleotides align to TRBD2. The assigned J gene may be wrong: the sequence end matches TRBJ2-2 better. From germline, CDR1 is SGDLS and CDR2 YYNGEE. The CDR3 extends over 16 amino acids. The CDR3 coding sequence is TGTGCCAGCAGCGTAGCGCTAGCGGGAGGCACCGGGGAGCTGTTTTTT. Its translation: CASSVALAGGTGELFF.

The chain is built from TRBV18 and TRBJ1-5; D ambiguous. Germline-derived CDR1 and CDR2 are KGHSH and LQKENI. The V end was cut by 2 bases, the J end by 0 bases, with 11 bases between. This CDR3 comprises 16 residues. In DNA, the CDR3 is TGTGCCAGCTCACCATCGGTTTCAAATAGCAATCAGCCCCAGCATTTT. This codes for CASSPSVSNSNQPQHF. Using reference TRBV18 and TRBJ1-5 for the parts outside the CDR3, the full variable domain is NAGVMQNPRHLVRRRGQEARLRCSPMKGHSHVYWYRQLPEEGLKFMVYLQKENIIDESGMPKERFSAEFPKEGPSILRIQQVVRGDSAAYFCASSPSVSNSNQPQHFGDGTRLSIL.

The chain joins TRBV10-3 to TRBJ2-1; 12 bases line up with TRBD2. Losses at the gene ends were 4 bases for V and 0 bases for J; bases not matched to a gene: 13. Germline CDR1 and CDR2: ENHRY and SYGVKD. CDR3 length equals 20 residues. The CDR3 DNA is TGTGCCATCAGTGGGACAGGGGGGCTGACTAGCGGGAGCTCCTACAATGAGCAGTTCTTC. Translation: CAISGTGGLTSGSSYNEQFF.